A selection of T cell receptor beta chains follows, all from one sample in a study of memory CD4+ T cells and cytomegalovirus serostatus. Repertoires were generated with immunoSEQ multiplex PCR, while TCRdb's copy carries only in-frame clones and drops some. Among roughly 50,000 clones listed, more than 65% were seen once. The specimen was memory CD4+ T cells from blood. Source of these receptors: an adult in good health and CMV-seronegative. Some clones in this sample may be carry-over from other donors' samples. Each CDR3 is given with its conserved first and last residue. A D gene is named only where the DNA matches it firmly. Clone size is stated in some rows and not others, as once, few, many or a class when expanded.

DNA: TGTGCCAGCAGTGCCCCCCCGGGACAGGGTGCTGAAGCTTTCTTT; CDR3: CASSAPPGQGAEAFF; D: TRBD1; J: TRBJ1-1; size: NA; V: TRBV2
DNA: TGTGCCAGCAGTCTCCCGGGACTAGGAGTTGAGCAGTTCTTC; CDR3: CASSLPGLGVEQFF; D: TRBD2; J: TRBJ2-1; size: NA; V: TRBV28
DNA: TGTGCCAGCAGTGAGACCGGAACAGGATCCTACGAGCAGTACTTC; CDR3: CASSETGTGSYEQYF; D: NA; J: TRBJ2-7; size: NA; V: TRBV28
DNA: TGTGCCAGCAACCAGGACAGAATTGGGGAGCTGTTTTTT; CDR3: CASNQDRIGELFF; D: NA; J: TRBJ2-2; size: once; V: TRBV6-6
DNA: TGTGCCAGCAGTTACGGGACTAGCGGGAGTTTAGACGAGCAGTACTTC; CDR3: CASSYGTSGSLDEQYF; D: TRBD2; J: TRBJ2-7; size: few; V: TRBV6-6
DNA: TGTGCCAGCAGCTTGAGGGGGCCACATGGAAACACCATATATTTT; CDR3: CASSLRGPHGNTIYF; D: TRBD1; J: TRBJ1-3; size: NA; V: TRBV7-2
DNA: TGTGCCAGCAGCGCAACAGGGGGCCCTCGCTACGAGCAGTACTTC; CDR3: CASSATGGPRYEQYF; D: TRBD1; J: TRBJ2-7; size: NA; V: TRBV5-6
DNA: TGCGCCAGCAGCCCCAGTAGGGGGGGCGCGAACACCGGGGAGCTGTTTTTT; CDR3: CASSPSRGGANTGELFF; D: NA; J: TRBJ2-2; size: NA; V: TRBV5-1
DNA: TGTGCCATCCCGGGACCAGATGAAAAACTGTTTTTT; CDR3: CAIPGPDEKLFF; D: NA; J: TRBJ1-4; size: once; V: TRBV2
DNA: TGTGCCAGCTCACCAACCATGCGGACCCAAGGCGGGGAGCTGTTTTTT; CDR3: CASSPTMRTQGGELFF; D: NA; J: TRBJ2-2; size: NA; V: TRBV18
DNA: TGTGCCAGCAGCAGAGGGATAGGACAGGCCGCGGGTGAGCAGTACTTC; CDR3: CASSRGIGQAAGEQYF; D: TRBD1; J: TRBJ2-7; size: NA; V: TRBV5-6
DNA: TGTGCCAGTAGTAGGGGACGAGTCAATGAGCAGTTCTTC; CDR3: CASSRGRVNEQFF; D: NA; J: TRBJ2-1; size: NA; V: TRBV19
DNA: TGTGCCAGCAGCCCCGCCGGGACTAGCGTCCCCTACGAGCAGTACTTC; CDR3: CASSPAGTSVPYEQYF; D: TRBD2; J: TRBJ2-7; size: NA; V: TRBV5-4
DNA: TGTGCCAGCAGCTTGTCGGGAGACAGGGGGGACTATGGCTACACCTTC; CDR3: CASSLSGDRGDYGYTF; D: TRBD1; J: TRBJ1-2; size: NA; V: TRBV5-6
DNA: TGCGCCAGCACCCGGGACGTGAACACTGAAGCTTTCTTT; CDR3: CASTRDVNTEAFF; D: NA; J: TRBJ1-1; size: few; V: TRBV10-2
DNA: TGTGCCAGCAACCGCAGGGATTACACCGGGGAGCTGTTTTTT; CDR3: CASNRRDYTGELFF; D: NA; J: TRBJ2-2; size: NA; V: TRBV5-4
DNA: TGTGCCAGCAGCCCAGGGTTCTTGGAGACCCAGTACTTC; CDR3: CASSPGFLETQYF; D: NA; J: TRBJ2-5; size: NA; V: TRBV5-6
DNA: TGTGCCAGCAGCTTGGACACCCACCCTAATGAAAAACTGTTTTTT; CDR3: CASSLDTHPNEKLFF; D: NA; J: TRBJ1-4; size: NA; V: TRBV5-4
DNA: TGTGCCAGCAGTTTGGGTTCGCCCTCCTACGAGCAGTACTTC; CDR3: CASSLGSPSYEQYF; D: NA; J: TRBJ2-7; size: NA; V: TRBV28
DNA: TGTGCCAGCAGCCCCAGCACTAACTATGGCTACACCTTC; CDR3: CASSPSTNYGYTF; D: NA; J: TRBJ1-2; size: many; V: TRBV14
DNA: TGTGCCAGCAGCTTAGGGGGGGTCCTAGCCACAGATACGCAGTATTTT; CDR3: CASSLGGVLATDTQYF; D: NA; J: TRBJ2-3; size: NA; V: TRBV7-8
DNA: TGTGCCACTGGGACAGGAGGTTACGAGCAGTACTTC; CDR3: CATGTGGYEQYF; D: TRBD1; J: TRBJ2-7; size: NA; V: TRBV19
DNA: TGTGCCAGCAGTTCCCGGCCGGGCAGGGGGTGGGAGACCCAGTACTTC; CDR3: CASSSRPGRGWETQYF; D: TRBD1; J: TRBJ2-5; size: NA; V: TRBV27
DNA: TGTGCCAGCAGTAAAAGACAGAGCGCTGGGCAGTACTTC; CDR3: CASSKRQSAGQYF; D: NA; J: TRBJ2-7; size: few; V: TRBV2
DNA: TGTGCCATCAGGCCCTCCCTGAGAGCGAACCCTGAAGCTTTCTTT; CDR3: CAIRPSLRANPEAFF; D: NA; J: TRBJ1-1; size: NA; V: TRBV10-3
DNA: TGCGCCAGCAGCCAGACGAACGCAGGGGGCTGGGAGACCCAGTACTTC; CDR3: CASSQTNAGGWETQYF; D: TRBD1; J: TRBJ2-5; size: NA; V: TRBV4-1
DNA: TGTGCCAGCAGGGCAGGGGGCGGTGGGACTGAAGCTTTCTTT; CDR3: CASRAGGGGTEAFF; D: TRBD1; J: TRBJ1-1; size: NA; V: TRBV2
DNA: TGTGCCAGCAGTTTTGGCAGGGGGCGCTTTGAAGCTTTCTTT; CDR3: CASSFGRGRFEAFF; D: TRBD1; J: TRBJ1-1; size: NA; V: TRBV28
DNA: TGTGCCAGCAGTTACATAGTAGCGGGAGGTCCCGGTGAGCAGTTCTTC; CDR3: CASSYIVAGGPGEQFF; D: TRBD2; J: TRBJ2-1; size: NA; V: TRBV6-5
DNA: TGCGCCAGCAGCTTGGAGCCTAGCGGGACAGGGTACTACGAGCAGTACTTC; CDR3: CASSLEPSGTGYYEQYF; D: NA; J: TRBJ2-7; size: NA; V: TRBV5-1
DNA: TGTGCCAGCAGCAAAGCCTCGGACCATCCCTACGAGCAGTACTTC; CDR3: CASSKASDHPYEQYF; D: NA; J: TRBJ2-7; size: NA; V: TRBV21-1